The present entry profiles one TCR beta chain with its context. Germline V gene lookup returns CDR1 DFQATT and CDR2 SNEGSKA (reference sequence). The CDR3 spans 13 residues. V dropped 3 bases and J dropped 4; count of bases not matched to a gene: 4. Under the authors' procedure: Estimation of nucleated cell counts was performed using reference gene primer amplification. Some clones are missing from TCRdb's copy, which holds only in-frame ones; the method was immunoSEQ multiplex PCR. V and J calls and clone size are given by that table; D and trimming were obtained from the DNA. The sample lists some 160,000 clones; 89% were seen once. The sample originates from a study of blood T cell repertoires in COVID-19.

V usage is TRBV20-1 and J usage is TRBJ2-7; 9 bases match TRBD1. Sequencing input: peripheral blood. This receptor was identified in a man aged 55 to 69 with acute or convalescent COVID-19. The CDR3 DNA reads TGCAGTGCTAGTAGGGACAGGGAATACGAGCAGTACTTC. Translation gives CSASRDREYEQYF.